The 27 T cell receptor beta chains reported below all come from one sample, sequenced in a study of blood T cell repertoires in COVID-19. The protocol was immunoSEQ multiplex PCR, while the TCRdb copy is restricted to in-frame clones and leaves out a portion. The top ten hold 20% to 25% of the sample, which has tens of thousands of clones, about 81% seen once. The material sequenced was peripheral blood. All receptors derive from a woman aged 55-69 years with acute or convalescent COVID-19.

CDR3 in amino acids: CASSSSDVETQYF. In nucleotides, the CDR3 is TGTGCCAGCAGCTCCAGTGATGTAGAGACCCAGTACTTC. J is TRBJ2-5 and V is TRBV5-4, with D hard to call. CDR1 is SGHNT and CDR2 is YYREEE in the germline V gene (reference sequence). CDR3 size: 13 residues. Deletions cut 3 bases from V and 4 bases from J, with 10 bases between.

The chain joins TRBV2 to TRBJ1-1; D perhaps matches TRBD1 (5 bases). V shed 9 bases and J shed 12 bases, with 14 bases lying between them. Germline V gene data show CDR1 as SNHLY and CDR2 as FYNNEI. The CDR3 covers 10 residues. CDR3 residues: CAREGQGSFF. CDR3 in DNA: TGTGCCAGGGAGGGGCAGGGTTCTTTCTTT. Variable domain in full (rest from reference TRBV2 and TRBJ1-1): EPEVTQTPSHQVTQMGQEVILRCVPISNHLYFYWYRQILGQKVEFLVSFYNNEISEKSEIFDDQFSVERPDGSNFTLKIRSTKLEDSAMYFCAREGQGSFFGQGTRLTVV.

The V call is TRBV7-3, the J call TRBJ2-7; D may be TRBD1 (6 bases). The CDR3 totals 13 residues. V gave up 4 bases and J gave up 3 bases, with 10 bases separating them. The germline V gene encodes CDR1 SGHTA and CDR2 FQGTGA. CDR3 bases: TGTGCCAGCAGCTACACAGGGCTCTACGAGCAGTACTTC. Protein product: CASSYTGLYEQYF.

The CDR3, as DNA: TGTGCCAGCTCGGACAGGGGGGCAGGAGGCTACACCTTC. Its translation is CASSDRGAGGYTF. This chain connects TRBV6-5 to TRBJ1-2, with 10 bases matching TRBD1. Germline CDR1 reads MNHEY; CDR2 reads SVGAGI. Germline trimming cut 8 bases from V and 8 bases from J; bases unmatched to any gene: 8. The CDR3 is made up of 13 amino acids.

The CDR3 region is CASSVNLNTGELFF. CDR3 DNA sequence: TGTGCCAGCAGCGTAAATCTGAACACCGGGGAGCTGTTTTTT. The V call is TRBV9, the J call TRBJ2-2; D unresolved. Germline V lookup: CDR1 SGDLS, CDR2 YYNGEE. The germline V and J ends were trimmed by 1 base and 1 base, with 5 bases remaining between them. CDR3 length equals 14 residues.

The J gene is TRBJ2-1, the V gene TRBV7-9; no clear D gene. The CDR3 contains 15 residues. Germline V gives CDR1 SEHNR, CDR2 FQNEAQ (reference sequence). The V and J ends lost 5 bases and 4 bases respectively, with 15 bases between them. The CDR3 protein is CASSPPPGFYNEQFF. The CDR3, as DNA: TGTGCCAGCAGCCCCCCCCCAGGTTTTTACAATGAGCAGTTCTTC.

This rearrangement joins TRBV29-1 to TRBJ2-2; no reliable D call. Trimming left V 5 bases short and J 6 bases short, with 19 bases between. The V gene's germline CDR1 is SQVTM and CDR2 ANQGSEA. This CDR3 has 15 residues. CDR3 nucleotide sequence: TGCAGCGTTAACTGGGCCGTCGACAATTCCGGGGAGCTGTTTTTT. Its translation is CSVNWAVDNSGELFF.

This clone turned up a few times. The chain is built from TRBV3-1 (or the pseudogene TRBV3-2) and TRBJ1-3; 7 bases agree with TRBD1. CDR1 and CDR2 from the germline V gene are LGHDT and YNNKEL (reference sequence). This CDR3 contains 14 residues. The V segment lost 5 bases and the J segment 4 bases; nucleotides outside the gene matches: 5. CDR3 bases: TGTGCCAGCAGCAGGACAGGCGCCGGAAACACCATATATTTT. This translates into CASSRTGAGNTIYF.

This clone was recorded once. The chain recombines TRBV2 with TRBJ2-2; 16 bases fit TRBD2. From germline, CDR1 is SNHLY and CDR2 FYNNEI. CDR3 length: 18 residues. V lost 3 bases and J lost 1; bases outside the gene matches: 2. CDR3 sequence reads: CASSDGTSGGVNTGELFF. Here the CDR3 DNA reads TGTGCCAGCAGTGACGGGACTAGCGGGGGGGTGAACACCGGGGAGCTGTTTTTT.

This rearrangement joins TRBV10-3 to TRBJ2-1; the D gene is possibly TRBD2 (6 bases). V lost 9 bases, J lost 7 bases, and 19 bases lay in between. Germline V CDR1 and CDR2: ENHRY, SYGVKD. The CDR3 spans 14 residues. CDR3 loop: CAIRGGGRRNEQFF. CDR3 DNA: TGTGCCATTCGGGGAGGAGGACGTCGGAATGAGCAGTTCTTC.

V gene TRBV29-1 combines with J gene TRBJ2-7; D is perhaps TRBD1 or TRBD2 (5 bases each). Per germline, CDR1 SQVTM and CDR2 ANQGSEA. Between the trimmed V and J ends, which lost 7 bases and 6 bases, there was a span of 16 bases. The CDR3 has 12 residues. Here the CDR3 DNA reads TGCAGCGGGGGGAAGGGGTCGGGCGAGCAGTACTTC. This translates into CSGGKGSGEQYF.

V and J are TRBV7-2 and TRBJ1-2; no clear D gene. V was shortened by 3 bases and J by 0 bases, with 8 bases between the two germline ends. Germline CDR1 reads SGHTA; CDR2 reads FQGNSA. This CDR3 has 14 residues. CDR3 sequence: CASSFRSANYGYTF. CDR3 bases: TGTGCCAGCAGCTTCCGCTCAGCTAACTATGGCTACACCTTC.

The chain has TRBV20-1 and TRBJ1-2; 7 bases match TRBD1. The junction had 6 bases not matched to a gene; V was cut back by 6 bases and J by 8 bases. This CDR3 is 11 amino acids long. Germline V lookup: CDR1 DFQATT, CDR2 SNEGSKA (reference sequence). The CDR3 spells CSAQTGLGYTF. The CDR3 DNA reads TGCAGTGCCCAGACAGGGTTAGGCTACACCTTC.

V gene TRBV5-6 combines with J gene TRBJ1-5; D is perhaps TRBD1 (5 bases). Germline V CDR1 and CDR2: SGHDT, YYEEEE. Trimming pared 2 bases from V and 7 bases from J, leaving 16 bases between. This CDR3 contains 15 residues. In DNA form, the CDR3 reads TGTGCCAGCAGCTTTATTTGGCAGGGCGACCAGCCCCAGCATTTT. Encoded protein: CASSFIWQGDQPQHF.

The chain recombines TRBV7-2 with TRBJ2-1; D remains ambiguous. Trimming shortened V by 3 bases and J by 5 bases, and 8 bases separated the two germline ends. The germline V gene has CDR1 SGHTA and CDR2 FQGNSA. The length of the CDR3 is 13 residues. The CDR3 loop is CASSFNRDNEQFF. DNA of the CDR3: TGTGCCAGCAGCTTTAACCGGGACAATGAGCAGTTCTTC.

The rearrangement links TRBV30 to TRBJ2-7; possibly TRBD2 for D (6 bases). The CDR3 consists of 14 residues. Germline CDR1 reads GTSNPN; CDR2 reads SVGIG (reference sequence). Deletions cut 1 base from V and 5 bases from J, with 15 bases between. CDR3 amino acids: CAWSEGTGVDEQYF. The CDR3 DNA sequence: TGTGCCTGGAGTGAAGGGACTGGGGTAGACGAGCAGTACTTC.

This clone was observed a few times. CDR3 nucleotide sequence: TGTGCCAGCAGCTTTCTGGAGGGGCAGCCCCAGCATTTT. Protein sequence: CASSFLEGQPQHF. The rearrangement uses TRBV7-2 and TRBJ1-5; TRBD1 might be the D (5 bases). The CDR3 length is 13 residues. Trimming removed 3 bases from V and 7 bases from J, with 10 bases in between. Germline CDR1 is SGHTA and CDR2 is FQGNSA.

The chain links TRBV4-1 to TRBJ1-4; 10 bases map to TRBD1. Germline V lookup: CDR1 MGHRA, CDR2 YSYEKL. After removal of 5 bases from V and 7 bases from J, the junction contained 4 bases not matched to a gene. The CDR3 is 14 amino acids. CDR3 amino acids: CASSLTGGVEKLFF. The CDR3, as DNA: TGCGCCAGCAGCTTGACAGGGGGCGTTGAAAAACTGTTTTTT.

V and J are TRBV6-5 and TRBJ1-5; 11 bases are a match to TRBD1. Germline V gene data show CDR1 as MNHEY and CDR2 as SVGAGI. This CDR3 comprises 15 residues. V trimming: 7 bases; J trimming: 7 bases; junction bases outside the gene matches: 9. DNA of the CDR3: TGTGCCAGCATTAACTCCGGGACAGGGGGGCAGCCCCAGCATTTT. Protein product: CASINSGTGGQPQHF.

Only a few counts were recorded for this clone. The V gene is TRBV18, the J gene TRBJ1-5, with TRBD1 as a possible D gene (5 bases). The CDR3 runs to 16 residues. Trimming stripped 3 bases from V and 2 bases from J, with 14 bases between. The germline V gene encodes CDR1 KGHSH and CDR2 LQKENI. CDR3 nucleotide sequence: TGTGCCAGCTCACCCCAACGGGGGAATCGCAATCAGCCCCAGCATTTT. Protein: CASSPQRGNRNQPQHF.

This clone was observed a few times. The chain joins TRBV29-1 to TRBJ2-3; D may be TRBD1 (5 bases). Looked up from germline, CDR1 is SQVTM and CDR2 is ANQGSEA. With 5 bases removed from V and 3 bases from J, the gap between germline ends came to 9 bases. This CDR3 has 12 amino acids. CDR3 sequence (DNA): TGCAGCGTTCCAACAGGAACAGATACGCAGTATTTT. As protein: CSVPTGTDTQYF.

As concerns this clone: The same CDR3 is also encoded by other DNA sequences in this sample. The rearrangement links TRBV5-1 to TRBJ2-1; 9 nucleotides match TRBD2. CDR3 size: 15 residues. The trim removed 0 bases at V and 6 bases at J, leaving 4 bases unmatched. The germline CDR1 and CDR2 sequences are SGHRS and YFSETQ. The CDR3 loop is CASSLGRGGSNEQFF. As DNA, the CDR3 is TGCGCCAGCAGCTTGGGGCGGGGGGGCTCCAATGAGCAGTTCTTC.

This clone appeared once. The chain has TRBV27 and TRBJ2-3; the match to TRBD2 covers 11 bases. J was trimmed by 5 bases and V by 7 bases; bases with no gene match: 2. The CDR3 spans 13 residues. Germline CDR1 is MNHEY and CDR2 is SMNVEV (reference sequence). The CDR3 sequence: CASMLAGGDTQYF. The CDR3 DNA is TGTGCCAGCATGCTAGCGGGGGGAGATACGCAGTATTTT.

The V call is TRBV2, the J call TRBJ1-6; no clear D gene. The V and J ends lost 6 bases and 9 bases respectively, with 9 bases between them. The germline CDR1 and CDR2 sequences are SNHLY and FYNNEI. The CDR3 contains 12 residues. CDR3 loop: CASRRVPSPLHF. Here the CDR3 DNA reads TGTGCCAGCAGAAGAGTCCCTTCACCCCTCCACTTT. Looking up the rest from reference TRBV2 and TRBJ1-6 gives the full variable domain: EPEVTQTPSHQVTQMGQEVILRCVPISNHLYFYWYRQILGQKVEFLVSFYNNEISEKSEIFDDQFSVERPDGSNFTLKIRSTKLEDSAMYFCASRRVPSPLHFGNGTRLTVT.

The V gene is TRBV5-1, the J gene TRBJ1-4; TRBD1 matches at 7 bases. The CDR3 sequence is 14 residues long. V shed 0 bases and J 8 bases; nucleotides not matched to a gene: 4. The germline CDR1 and CDR2 sequences are SGHRS and YFSETQ. The CDR3 is CASSLEGAEEKLFF. The CDR3 coding sequence is TGCGCCAGCAGCTTGGAGGGGGCTGAAGAAAAACTGTTTTTT.

The chain has TRBV6-2 or TRBV6-3 and TRBJ1-6; possible D gene TRBD1, 5 bases. V lost 6 bases and J lost 7, with 16 bases in between. This CDR3 has 15 residues. Per the germline V gene, CDR1 is MNHEY and CDR2 is SVGEGT. The CDR3 DNA reads as TGTGCCAGCAGCAAGACAGAGAACTTCAATTCACCCCTCCACTTT. This codes for CASSKTENFNSPLHF.

This clone has a handful of counts. The CDR3 DNA sequence: TGTGCCAGCAGCTCCCGGGGAAATTCACCCCTCCACTTT. This translates into CASSSRGNSPLHF. The genes are TRBV6-5 and TRBJ1-6; D is unclear. V was shortened by 6 bases and J by 7 bases, with 10 bases between the two germline ends. Germline values: CDR1 MNHEY, CDR2 SVGAGI. The CDR3 covers 13 residues.